This T cell receptor beta chain was identified in a study of blood T cell repertoires in COVID-19. About the study: Collection of acute and convalescent COVID-19 samples took place in the United States, Italy and Spain.

This CDR3 has 15 residues. Trimming took 4 bases from V and 4 from J, leaving 17 bases between them. Germline assignment: CDR1 SGDLS and CDR2 YYNGEE. Assay: immunoSEQ multiplex PCR; the TCRdb copy retains only in-frame clones and omits some. Of about 100,000 clones in the sample, 75% to 85% were seen once. V gene TRBV9 combines with J gene TRBJ1-2; D possibly corresponds to TRBD1 (6 bases). The specimen was peripheral blood. The receptor's source is an elderly man with COVID-19, enrolled during active disease. The CDR3, as DNA: TGTGCCAGCAGCCCATTGACAGGAGACCTCTATGGCTACACCTTC. This encodes CASSPLTGDLYGYTF.